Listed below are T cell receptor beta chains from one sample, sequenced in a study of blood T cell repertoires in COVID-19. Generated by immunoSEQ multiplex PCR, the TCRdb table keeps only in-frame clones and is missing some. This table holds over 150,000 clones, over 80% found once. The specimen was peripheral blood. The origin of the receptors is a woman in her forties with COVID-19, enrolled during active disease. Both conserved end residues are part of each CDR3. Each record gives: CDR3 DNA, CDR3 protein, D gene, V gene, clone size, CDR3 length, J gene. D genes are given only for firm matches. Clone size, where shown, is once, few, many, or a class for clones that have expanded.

CDR3 DNA: TGTGCCAGCAGCTTAGAAAGCCCCAGGACAGGGTTTCAGCCCCAGCATTTT; CDR3 protein: CASSLESPRTGFQPQHF; D gene: TRBD1; V gene: TRBV7-6; clone size: -; CDR3 length: 17; J gene: TRBJ1-5
CDR3 DNA: TGTGCCAGTAGTATAGCGACTAGCGAGGACTACGAGCAGTACTTC; CDR3 protein: CASSIATSEDYEQYF; D gene: TRBD2; V gene: TRBV19; clone size: -; CDR3 length: 15; J gene: TRBJ2-7
CDR3 DNA: TGCAGCGCATCGGGACAGGGGGCGGGAGGCTACACCTTC; CDR3 protein: CSASGQGAGGYTF; D gene: TRBD1; V gene: TRBV29-1; clone size: -; CDR3 length: 13; J gene: TRBJ1-2
CDR3 DNA: TGTGCCAGCAGTTCGACAGGAGATACGCAGTATTTT; CDR3 protein: CASSSTGDTQYF; D gene: -; V gene: TRBV28; clone size: -; CDR3 length: 12; J gene: TRBJ2-3
CDR3 DNA: TGTGCCAGTAGTATAGGTAAAACAGGGAGTCTCCAAGGAAACACCATATATTTT; CDR3 protein: CASSIGKTGSLQGNTIYF; D gene: -; V gene: TRBV19; clone size: -; CDR3 length: 18; J gene: TRBJ1-3
CDR3 DNA: TGTGCCAGTAGGACGCGGGGGAAATGGGCGGAGGGGTCACTAACCGGGGAGCTGTTTTTT; CDR3 protein: CASRTRGKWAEGSLTGELFF; D gene: TRBD2; V gene: TRBV19; clone size: -; CDR3 length: 20; J gene: TRBJ2-2
CDR3 DNA: TGTGCCAGCAGCTTATCGGGATCTAACTATGGCTACACCTTC; CDR3 protein: CASSLSGSNYGYTF; D gene: -; V gene: TRBV7-8; clone size: -; CDR3 length: 14; J gene: TRBJ1-2
CDR3 DNA: TGTGCCAGCACCGTCAGAGGACTAGCGACGAACACCGGGGAGCTGTTTTTT; CDR3 protein: CASTVRGLATNTGELFF; D gene: TRBD2; V gene: TRBV11-2; clone size: -; CDR3 length: 17; J gene: TRBJ2-2
CDR3 DNA: TGTGCCAGCAGGAATACAGGGGCTAGGGGGTCCTATGGCTACACCTTC; CDR3 protein: CASRNTGARGSYGYTF; D gene: TRBD1; V gene: TRBV5-4; clone size: -; CDR3 length: 16; J gene: TRBJ1-2
CDR3 DNA: TGTGCCAGCAGTCCTCAGACGGGTCGCTACACCTTC; CDR3 protein: CASSPQTGRYTF; D gene: -; V gene: TRBV27; clone size: -; CDR3 length: 12; J gene: TRBJ1-2
CDR3 DNA: TGTGCCAGCAGCACCTCAGGGGAGTACGAGCAGTACTTC; CDR3 protein: CASSTSGEYEQYF; D gene: -; V gene: TRBV6-2/TRBV6-3; clone size: few; CDR3 length: 13; J gene: TRBJ2-7
CDR3 DNA: TGTGCCAGCAGCACCGGGACAGCTAGCTCCTATAATTCACCCCTCCACTTT; CDR3 protein: CASSTGTASSYNSPLHF; D gene: TRBD1; V gene: TRBV9; clone size: -; CDR3 length: 17; J gene: TRBJ1-6
CDR3 DNA: TGTGCCAGCAGTTTGGGGGGAGTGAACACTGAAGCTTTCTTT; CDR3 protein: CASSLGGVNTEAFF; D gene: -; V gene: TRBV27; clone size: -; CDR3 length: 14; J gene: TRBJ1-1
CDR3 DNA: TGTGCCAGCAGCTTGGAACGGGAGGAAGAGACCCAGTACTTC; CDR3 protein: CASSLEREEETQYF; D gene: TRBD2; V gene: TRBV5-4; clone size: -; CDR3 length: 14; J gene: TRBJ2-5
CDR3 DNA: TGTGCCACAGGGACAGAACTCGACACCGGGGAGCTGTTTTTT; CDR3 protein: CATGTELDTGELFF; D gene: TRBD1; V gene: TRBV10-3; clone size: few; CDR3 length: 14; J gene: TRBJ2-2
CDR3 DNA: TGTGCCAGCAGCTTAGGGAGTCTAGCGGGAGGGGGTGATGAGCAGTTCTTC; CDR3 protein: CASSLGSLAGGGDEQFF; D gene: TRBD2; V gene: TRBV11-3; clone size: -; CDR3 length: 17; J gene: TRBJ2-1
CDR3 DNA: TGTGCCAGCAGTATCAGGGTTAGGTCTGGAAACACCATATATTTT; CDR3 protein: CASSIRVRSGNTIYF; D gene: -; V gene: TRBV3-1/TRBV3-2; clone size: -; CDR3 length: 15; J gene: TRBJ1-3
CDR3 DNA: TGTGCCAGCAGTGCGGGGGAAGGCCCCTATGGCTACACCTTC; CDR3 protein: CASSAGEGPYGYTF; D gene: -; V gene: TRBV6-4; clone size: -; CDR3 length: 14; J gene: TRBJ1-2
CDR3 DNA: TGTGCCAGCAGCTCCGGGACAGGGTACACCGGGGAGCTGTTTTTT; CDR3 protein: CASSSGTGYTGELFF; D gene: TRBD1; V gene: TRBV5-4; clone size: -; CDR3 length: 15; J gene: TRBJ2-2
CDR3 DNA: TGTGCCAGCATCCCTGACAGGGAATCTTCACCCCTCCACTTT; CDR3 protein: CASIPDRESSPLHF; D gene: -; V gene: TRBV21-1; clone size: few; CDR3 length: 14; J gene: TRBJ1-6
CDR3 DNA: TGTGCCAGCAGCTTAAGGGCCCAAAGTCAAGCTTTCTTT; CDR3 protein: CASSLRAQSQAFF; D gene: -; V gene: TRBV7-3; clone size: -; CDR3 length: 13; J gene: TRBJ1-1
CDR3 DNA: TGTGCCAGCAGCCGACAGGGAACTGAAGCTTTCTTT; CDR3 protein: CASSRQGTEAFF; D gene: TRBD1; V gene: TRBV7-8; clone size: -; CDR3 length: 12; J gene: TRBJ1-1
CDR3 DNA: TGTGCCAGCAGGGGGCCTGGAAACACCATATATTTT; CDR3 protein: CASRGPGNTIYF; D gene: -; V gene: TRBV6-5; clone size: -; CDR3 length: 12; J gene: TRBJ1-3
CDR3 DNA: TGTGCCAGTAGTATTCTCCCGGGGGGCAGGGCCAAAAACATTCAGTACTTC; CDR3 protein: CASSILPGGRAKNIQYF; D gene: -; V gene: TRBV19; clone size: few; CDR3 length: 17; J gene: TRBJ2-4
CDR3 DNA: TGTGCCAGCAGTTTAGGTCAGGGGGTCGAGCAGTACTTC; CDR3 protein: CASSLGQGVEQYF; D gene: TRBD1; V gene: TRBV12-3/TRBV12-4; clone size: -; CDR3 length: 13; J gene: TRBJ2-7
CDR3 DNA: TGTGCCAGCGGGACAAGCCTGGGGTACGAGCAGTACTTC; CDR3 protein: CASGTSLGYEQYF; D gene: -; V gene: TRBV6-5; clone size: -; CDR3 length: 13; J gene: TRBJ2-7
CDR3 DNA: TGTGCCAGCAGCGGGCAGGGTAATTCACCCCTCCACTTT; CDR3 protein: CASSGQGNSPLHF; D gene: -; V gene: TRBV5-6; clone size: -; CDR3 length: 13; J gene: TRBJ1-6
CDR3 DNA: TGTGCCAGCTCATCGCAGGGGACGACTGACACTGAAGCTTTCTTT; CDR3 protein: CASSSQGTTDTEAFF; D gene: -; V gene: TRBV18; clone size: -; CDR3 length: 15; J gene: TRBJ1-1
CDR3 DNA: TGTGCCAGCGTACCGGTAATCTACGAGCAGTACTTC; CDR3 protein: CASVPVIYEQYF; D gene: -; V gene: TRBV2; clone size: -; CDR3 length: 12; J gene: TRBJ2-7
CDR3 DNA: TGTGCCAGCAGTTCCCCAGGGACTACCTACAATGAGCAGTTCTTC; CDR3 protein: CASSSPGTTYNEQFF; D gene: TRBD2; V gene: TRBV28; clone size: -; CDR3 length: 15; J gene: TRBJ2-1
CDR3 DNA: TGCGCCAGCAGCCAAGTGGGCAGTCGCTATGGCTACACCTTC; CDR3 protein: CASSQVGSRYGYTF; D gene: -; V gene: TRBV4-1; clone size: -; CDR3 length: 14; J gene: TRBJ1-2
CDR3 DNA: TGCGCCAGCACCGGGGACAGGGGGGACTATGGCTACACCTTC; CDR3 protein: CASTGDRGDYGYTF; D gene: TRBD1; V gene: TRBV5-1; clone size: -; CDR3 length: 14; J gene: TRBJ1-2
CDR3 DNA: TGTGCCAGCAGCCTCATAGCGGGAGGAGAGACCCAGTACTTC; CDR3 protein: CASSLIAGGETQYF; D gene: TRBD2; V gene: TRBV7-3; clone size: -; CDR3 length: 14; J gene: TRBJ2-5
CDR3 DNA: TGTGCCAGCCAACAGGGCACTAGCGGGGGCTACGAGCAGTACTTC; CDR3 protein: CASQQGTSGGYEQYF; D gene: TRBD2; V gene: TRBV6-5; clone size: -; CDR3 length: 15; J gene: TRBJ2-7
CDR3 DNA: TGTGCCAGCCGACAGGGAGGAGTCTACGAGCAGTACTTC; CDR3 protein: CASRQGGVYEQYF; D gene: -; V gene: TRBV19; clone size: -; CDR3 length: 13; J gene: TRBJ2-7
CDR3 DNA: TGCGCCAGCAGAAGGGACAGAGGGAACACTGAAGCTTTCTTT; CDR3 protein: CASRRDRGNTEAFF; D gene: TRBD1; V gene: TRBV5-1; clone size: -; CDR3 length: 14; J gene: TRBJ1-1
CDR3 DNA: TGTGCCAGCAGTAGATCGGGCAATCAGCCCCAGCATTTT; CDR3 protein: CASSRSGNQPQHF; D gene: -; V gene: TRBV27; clone size: once; CDR3 length: 13; J gene: TRBJ1-5
CDR3 DNA: TGTGCCAGCAGCACCTGGGACTTCAATGAGCAGTTCTTC; CDR3 protein: CASSTWDFNEQFF; D gene: -; V gene: TRBV11-2; clone size: -; CDR3 length: 13; J gene: TRBJ2-1
CDR3 DNA: TGTGCCAGTAGTGCCGGGACACCGACCTATAATTCACCCCTCCACTTT; CDR3 protein: CASSAGTPTYNSPLHF; D gene: -; V gene: TRBV19; clone size: many; CDR3 length: 16; J gene: TRBJ1-6
CDR3 DNA: TGTGCCAGCAGCTCGTCGGGGGGATCCTACGAGCAGTACTTC; CDR3 protein: CASSSSGGSYEQYF; D gene: TRBD2; V gene: TRBV5-4; clone size: -; CDR3 length: 14; J gene: TRBJ2-7
CDR3 DNA: TGCAGTGCTCGACTAACCCATGAGCAGTTCTTC; CDR3 protein: CSARLTHEQFF; D gene: -; V gene: TRBV20-1; clone size: -; CDR3 length: 11; J gene: TRBJ2-1
CDR3 DNA: TGTGCCAGTAGTTCGGTAGCCCTGGGAGCTTTCTTT; CDR3 protein: CASSSVALGAFF; D gene: -; V gene: TRBV19; clone size: -; CDR3 length: 12; J gene: TRBJ1-1
CDR3 DNA: TGTGCCAGTAGCTTAGGAGGAGAGCAGTACTTC; CDR3 protein: CASSLGGEQYF; D gene: -; V gene: TRBV19; clone size: -; CDR3 length: 11; J gene: TRBJ2-7
CDR3 DNA: TGTGCCAGTACTCCCATTAGGCTAGCGGGGGCCGGGGAGCTGTTTTTT; CDR3 protein: CASTPIRLAGAGELFF; D gene: TRBD2; V gene: TRBV19; clone size: -; CDR3 length: 16; J gene: TRBJ2-2
CDR3 DNA: TGTGCCAGCAGCTTACGGACAGGGGCGGCAACTAATGAAAAACTGTTTTTT; CDR3 protein: CASSLRTGAATNEKLFF; D gene: TRBD1; V gene: TRBV9; clone size: -; CDR3 length: 17; J gene: TRBJ1-4
CDR3 DNA: TGTGCCAGCAGTTTAGGAGGGGCCATGAACACTGAAGCTTTCTTT; CDR3 protein: CASSLGGAMNTEAFF; D gene: -; V gene: TRBV27; clone size: -; CDR3 length: 15; J gene: TRBJ1-1
CDR3 DNA: TGTGCCAGTAGACGGGAGACGGATAACTATGGCTACACCTTC; CDR3 protein: CASRRETDNYGYTF; D gene: -; V gene: TRBV19; clone size: once; CDR3 length: 14; J gene: TRBJ1-2
CDR3 DNA: TGTGCCAGCAGCTTGGACGGGGGGAATCGGCCCCAGCATTTT; CDR3 protein: CASSLDGGNRPQHF; D gene: -; V gene: TRBV7-2; clone size: -; CDR3 length: 14; J gene: TRBJ1-5
CDR3 DNA: TGTGCCAGCAGTGATGGTGCGGGTTATTATGGCTACACCTTC; CDR3 protein: CASSDGAGYYGYTF; D gene: -; V gene: TRBV2; clone size: -; CDR3 length: 14; J gene: TRBJ1-2
CDR3 DNA: TGTGCCAGCAGCTTAGAGGACAATTCCGTCAGTGAGCAGTTCTTC; CDR3 protein: CASSLEDNSVSEQFF; D gene: -; V gene: TRBV7-7; clone size: few; CDR3 length: 15; J gene: TRBJ2-1
CDR3 DNA: TGTGCCAGCAGTGATCAGGGTTGGGATCAGCCCCAGCATTTT; CDR3 protein: CASSDQGWDQPQHF; D gene: -; V gene: TRBV6-6; clone size: -; CDR3 length: 14; J gene: TRBJ1-5
CDR3 DNA: TGCGCCAGCAGGTCGACCGGACAGGGCGCTAACTATGGCTACACCTTC; CDR3 protein: CASRSTGQGANYGYTF; D gene: TRBD1; V gene: TRBV10-2; clone size: -; CDR3 length: 16; J gene: TRBJ1-2
CDR3 DNA: TGCGCCAGCAGCCAAGATCCCGCGAGTCCTGAAGCTTTCTTT; CDR3 protein: CASSQDPASPEAFF; D gene: -; V gene: TRBV4-1; clone size: -; CDR3 length: 14; J gene: TRBJ1-1
CDR3 DNA: TGTGCCAGCAGTTACGGAGACTTGTCCTACAATGAGCAGTTCTTC; CDR3 protein: CASSYGDLSYNEQFF; D gene: -; V gene: TRBV6-5; clone size: -; CDR3 length: 15; J gene: TRBJ2-1
CDR3 DNA: TGTGCCAGCAGTTACAGGGAAGGGGATACGCAGTATTTT; CDR3 protein: CASSYREGDTQYF; D gene: -; V gene: TRBV28; clone size: -; CDR3 length: 13; J gene: TRBJ2-3
CDR3 DNA: TGCGCCAGCAGCTCCGGAGACGGACTTATGGATAATTCACCCCTCCACTTT; CDR3 protein: CASSSGDGLMDNSPLHF; D gene: -; V gene: TRBV5-1; clone size: few; CDR3 length: 17; J gene: TRBJ1-6